In its sample, the clone carrying this T cell receptor beta chain was seen once. Its antigen remains unidentified. CDR1 and CDR2 (germline): SGHTA, FQGTGA. The CDR3 spans 16 residues. The V and J ends lost 5 bases and 5 bases, in that order; junction bases with no gene match: 14. This specimen belongs to a study of T cell responses to AZD1222 COVID-19 vaccine. The protocol was immunoSEQ multiplex PCR, while the TCRdb copy is restricted to in-frame clones and leaves out a portion. The table includes fewer than 200,000 clones, 88% detected once. Whole-study results and caveats: There were repertoire samples only from the period after the peak T cell response. The breadth and depth of Spike-specific TCRs increased once two AZD1222 doses had been given. Unmutated variant regions reportedly attract nearly half of all spike-specific TCRs. Baseline testing showed seropositivity in only a handful of AZD1222 recipients.

The rearrangement links TRBV7-3 to TRBJ2-5, with TRBD2 matching over 7 bases. Sequenced here: peripheral blood, sampled 28 days after the second AZD1222 dose. This receptor was identified in an adult who received the AZD1222 COVID-19 vaccine. The CDR3 loop is CASSRGNGGKGETQYF. As DNA, the CDR3 is TGTGCCAGCAGCCGAGGGAACGGGGGGAAAGGGGAGACCCAGTACTTC.